The rows below give T cell receptor beta chains drawn from one sample of a study of cytomegalovirus exposure and HLA in healthy donors. Method: immunoSEQ multiplex PCR; TCRdb's copy keeps in-frame clones and lacks some. The table records around 140,000 clones, about 79% of them present only once. The sample consisted of PBMCs. The receptors were sampled from a female donor in good health and CMV-seropositive. CDR3s leave out the opening cysteine and the closing phenylalanine or tryptophan. Fields, in order: CDR3 protein, J gene, V gene, clone size. The size of a clone is reported for some rows only, either as once, few or many, or as a class for expanded clones.

ASSLTVGPGYT,TRBJ1-2,TRBV5-1,-
SVPGTGRQDTQY,TRBJ2-3,TRBV29-1,-
ASSRRQGGDTEAF,TRBJ1-1,TRBV4-2,once
ASSVGLAEMTYEQY,TRBJ2-7,TRBV9,-
ASSLGVGLADTTSYEQY,TRBJ2-7,TRBV5-1,once
ASSLADTQY,TRBJ2-3,TRBV5-6,-
ASSLGLAGGLGTDTQY,TRBJ2-3,TRBV5-4,-
ASSLRTSGGTDTQY,TRBJ2-3,TRBV5-1,once
ASSTTSGGAPDTQY,TRBJ2-3,TRBV2,once
ASRETGGSRGQY,TRBJ2-5,TRBV6-6,-
ASSPGHNEQF,TRBJ2-1,TRBV6-6,-
ASSYSRQGANEAF,TRBJ1-1,TRBV6-5,-
ASSLHRGLNQPQH,TRBJ1-5,TRBV2,-
ASRPHTGWMSTEAF,TRBJ1-1,TRBV5-4,-
SVEPPGQGYNEQF,TRBJ2-1,TRBV29-1,-
ASQAGQSSYNEQF,TRBJ2-1,TRBV5-1,-
ASSEGGGTGGKEQY,TRBJ2-7,TRBV6-1,-
ASSSSTGGTEAF,TRBJ1-1,TRBV7-3,-
ASSLEQY,TRBJ2-7,TRBV7-9,-
ASSSRTSSTDTQY,TRBJ2-3,TRBV9,-
ASSLEQGYTYEQY,-,TRBV5-4,-
ASSWSGKQWEQF,TRBJ2-1,TRBV6-5,-
ASSQQTGLAGRYEQY,TRBJ2-7,TRBV4-1,-
ASSPGQQETQY,TRBJ2-5,TRBV18,-
ASSERQGTYEQY,TRBJ2-7,TRBV2,-
ASIPQGGSPPY,TRBJ2-7,TRBV2,-
ASSLSLAGVDTQY,TRBJ2-3,TRBV7-2,-
AWSPFSVLQGAGEKLF,TRBJ1-4,TRBV30,-
ASSPSLAGGRETQY,TRBJ2-5,TRBV9,-
ASSGRGGTTDTQY,TRBJ2-3,TRBV6-6,-
ASSWDFQNTGELF,TRBJ2-2,TRBV19,-
ASILGLAGYNEQF,TRBJ2-1,TRBV6-1,-
ASSSPRQGIYEQY,TRBJ2-7,TRBV13,-
ASSARVPGGVNTGELF,TRBJ2-2,TRBV2,-
AIRDRGNGGKIF,TRBJ1-2,TRBV19,-
ASRDGGAIGELF,TRBJ2-2,TRBV6-5,-
ASSPNGQQNTGELF,TRBJ2-2,TRBV18,-
ATSGRDRGYETQY,TRBJ2-5,TRBV15,-
ASREWDSRETQY,TRBJ2-5,TRBV5-4,-
ASSSQGDRDTEAF,TRBJ1-1,TRBV7-9,few
ASSEDRYHNEQF,TRBJ2-1,TRBV2,-
ASSPAYRINEQF,TRBJ2-1,TRBV18,-
ASRGTGGYNEQF,TRBJ2-1,TRBV5-1,-
ATSRPAGGYTDTQY,TRBJ2-3,TRBV15,-
ASSQGGRLPFSSQH,TRBJ1-5,TRBV28,-
ASSDPSYEQY,TRBJ2-7,TRBV6-1,once
ASSRRVEETQY,TRBJ2-5,TRBV11-3,-
AWSSRGGNQPQH,TRBJ1-5,TRBV30,-
ASSYLAGAGNEQF,TRBJ2-1,TRBV6-6,-
ASSAQGRSSYEQY,TRBJ2-7,TRBV7-6,-
ASSLSTNGYT,TRBJ1-2,TRBV6-6,few
ASSLGGTPYGYT,TRBJ1-2,TRBV7-9,-
ASSLGSVMNTEAF,TRBJ1-1,TRBV13,-
ASTLGATEAF,TRBJ1-1,TRBV6-1,-
ASSTTGGYEQY,TRBJ2-7,TRBV2,-
ASSFKEGNTEAF,TRBJ1-1,TRBV5-1,-
ASSRTGVPTEAF,TRBJ1-1,TRBV2,-